This T cell receptor (beta chain) was recorded in a study of blood T cell repertoires in COVID-19. About the research overall: T cells, B-cell-depleted T cells, or PBMCs supplied cDNA or gDNA.

The CDR3 consists of 13 residues. CDR1 and CDR2 from the germline V gene are MNHEY and SMNVEV (reference sequence). V was shortened by 2 bases and J by 4 bases, with 8 bases between the two germline ends. This clone was recorded a few times. Sequencing was performed with immunoSEQ multiplex PCR; in TCRdb, only in-frame clones are kept and a portion is missing. The data contain about 140,000 clones, about 81% of them seen just once; the ten biggest clones take up less than 5%. V is TRBV27 and J is TRBJ1-2; D is unresolved. Sequencing was carried out using peripheral blood. The TCR comes from an elderly woman with acute or convalescent COVID-19. This CDR3 is CASSLEGGYGYTF. The CDR3 DNA reads TGTGCCAGCAGTTTAGAGGGTGGCTATGGCTACACCTTC.